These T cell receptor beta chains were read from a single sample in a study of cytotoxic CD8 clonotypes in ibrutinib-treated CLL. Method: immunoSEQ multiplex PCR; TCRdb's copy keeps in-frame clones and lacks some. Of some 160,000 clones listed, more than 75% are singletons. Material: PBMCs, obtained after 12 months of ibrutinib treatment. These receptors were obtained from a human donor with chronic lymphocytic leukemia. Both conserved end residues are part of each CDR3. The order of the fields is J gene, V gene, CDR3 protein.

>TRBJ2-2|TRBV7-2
CASSLRWTAMGTGELFF
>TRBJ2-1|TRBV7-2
CASSLRVGEQFF
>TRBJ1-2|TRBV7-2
CAHGGAQGYTF
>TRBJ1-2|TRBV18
CASSPTGYGYTF
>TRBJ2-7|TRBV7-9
CASSLGGTGLPEQYF
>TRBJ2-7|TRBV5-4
CASSLGQGPNYEQYF
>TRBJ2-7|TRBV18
CASSPAAGSSYEQYF
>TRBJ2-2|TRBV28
CASRQGPRTGELFF
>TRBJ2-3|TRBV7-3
CASSPGTSTYTQYF
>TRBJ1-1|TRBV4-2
CASSPQTGENTEAFF
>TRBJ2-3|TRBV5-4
CASSSYTGSDTQYF
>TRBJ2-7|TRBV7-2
CASSRQVSEQYF
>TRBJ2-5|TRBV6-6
CATKLLAFPQETQYF
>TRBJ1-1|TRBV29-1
CSVRQGGKLGAFF
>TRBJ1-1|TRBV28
CASRTGQGVNTEAFF
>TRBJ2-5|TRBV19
CASRRLAGEETQYF
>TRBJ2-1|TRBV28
CASLSGGANEQFF
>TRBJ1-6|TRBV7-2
CASSQYRGSSSPLHF
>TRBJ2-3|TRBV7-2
CASSFPAGAQYF
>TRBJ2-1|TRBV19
CASSPTSGSEFRQFF
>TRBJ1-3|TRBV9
CASSVAGVRGAGNTIYF
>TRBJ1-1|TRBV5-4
CASSLGQGDITEAFF
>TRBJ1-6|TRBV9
CASSAGTSTGAPLHF
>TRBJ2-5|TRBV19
CASSTVVQETQYF
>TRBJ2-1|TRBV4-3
CASSSTNEQFF
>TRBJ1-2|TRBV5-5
CASSPVLEYNYGYTF
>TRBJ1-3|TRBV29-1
CSVEGSNRGPSGNTIYF
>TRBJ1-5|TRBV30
CAWSVKGAYQPQHF
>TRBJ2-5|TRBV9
CASSVGTGRISQETQYF
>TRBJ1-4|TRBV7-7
CASSPGQGVAPTNEKLFF
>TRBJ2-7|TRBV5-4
CASSLLTGDYEQYF
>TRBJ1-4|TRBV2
CASSRTRQGEDEKLFF
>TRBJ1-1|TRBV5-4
CASSGEGTNTEAFF
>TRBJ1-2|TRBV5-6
CASSLARRGGYTF
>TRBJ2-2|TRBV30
CAWRRLAGGATGELFF
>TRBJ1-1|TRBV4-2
CASSRDQGTLGTFF
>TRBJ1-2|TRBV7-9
CASSLDRGRDYGYTF
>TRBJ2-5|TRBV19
CASSIAVRETQYF
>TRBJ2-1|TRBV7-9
CASSLKEEEQFF